Following are 13 T cell receptor beta chains from one sample sequenced in a study of technical replicates of blood from a handful of donors. Clones were read by immunoSEQ multiplex PCR, and TCRdb kept only the in-frame ones, dropping some. This table has around 98,000 clones, approximately 94% appearing once. The source material was T cells isolated from PBMCs. These receptors originate from a human donor in good health.

This sequence joins TRBV7-9 and TRBJ2-3, with 7 bases lining up with TRBD2. CDR3 length: 13 amino acids. The V segment lost 10 bases and the J segment 3 bases; nucleotides outside the gene matches: 7. The germline V gene encodes CDR1 SEHNR and CDR2 FQNEAQ (reference sequence). DNA of the CDR3: TGTGCCACTCCCCGGCGGGAGACAGATACGCAGTATTTT. Its protein product is CATPRRETDTQYF.

The chain has TRBV19 and TRBJ2-1; possibly TRBD2 for D (5 bases). V shed 3 bases and J shed 6 bases, with 12 bases lying between them. The germline V gene has CDR1 LNHDA and CDR2 SQIVND (reference sequence). There are 14 residues in the CDR3. CDR3 nucleotide sequence: TGTGCCAGTAGTATTGGCCTAGCATCCAATGAGCAGTTCTTC. Translated, it gives CASSIGLASNEQFF.

The rearrangement joins TRBV9 to TRBJ2-3; D is perhaps TRBD2 (6 bases). Germline V gene lookup returns CDR1 SGDLS and CDR2 YYNGEE. V was pared by 6 bases and J by 3 bases, with 17 bases between. The CDR3 extends over 15 amino acids. CDR3 bases: TGTGCCAGCAATCCAACTAGCCGGGGTACAGATACGCAGTATTTT. This sequence encodes CASNPTSRGTDTQYF.

The chain couples TRBV7-2 to TRBJ2-1, with D unresolved. Per the germline V gene, CDR1 is SGHTA and CDR2 is FQGNSA. The germline V and J ends were trimmed by 3 bases and 7 bases, with 13 bases remaining between them. The CDR3 extends over 14 amino acids. CDR3 in amino acids: CASSFASRLNEQFF. CDR3 DNA sequence: TGTGCCAGCAGCTTCGCGTCTAGATTAAATGAGCAGTTCTTC. The full variable domain, its missing parts supplied by reference TRBV7-2 and TRBJ2-1, is GAGVSQSPSNKVTEKGKDVELRCDPISGHTALYWYRQSLGQGLEFLIYFQGNSAPDKSGLPSDRFSAERTGGSVSTLTIQRTQQEDSAVYLCASSFASRLNEQFFGPGTRLTVL.

This chain uses TRBV19 with TRBJ2-2, with D possibly matching TRBD1 (5 bases). CDR3 length: 13 residues. CDR1 LNHDA and CDR2 SQIVND come from the germline V gene (reference sequence). V lost 3 bases and J lost 7, with 9 bases in between. Written as DNA, the CDR3 is TGTGCCAGTAGTATCCCAGGGAACGGGGAGCTGTTTTTT. Its translation is CASSIPGNGELFF.

This clone occurred a few times. At one of its ends the junction is not consistent with the germline gene, which may arise from a read error. J is TRBJ2-7 and V is TRBV6-5, with 10 nucleotides matching TRBD1. Germline CDR1 is MNHEY and CDR2 is SVGAGI. The CDR3 extends over 14 amino acids. CDR3 amino acids: CAVLLRDRGVKVDF. In DNA, the CDR3 is TGTGCCGTACTCCTCCGGGACAGGGGCGTAAAAGTGGACTTC.

This chain links TRBV6-1 with TRBJ1-2; TRBD1 is a possible D gene (5 bases). Germline CDR1 MNHNS, CDR2 SASEGT. CDR3 length equals 13 residues. The V gene lost 4 bases and the J gene lost 3 bases, with 9 bases spanning the gap. In DNA, the CDR3 is TGTGCCAGCAGTGGGGGGGGTGACTATGGCTACACCTTC. This encodes CASSGGGDYGYTF.

The chain couples TRBV5-1 to TRBJ2-3; 8 bases are shared with TRBD1. Trimming removed 1 base from V and 4 bases from J; junction bases left unmatched: 2. Germline V gene lookup returns CDR1 SGHRS and CDR2 YFSETQ. The CDR3 covers 14 residues. CDR3 region: CASSLSGGPDTQYF. The CDR3 DNA reads as TGCGCCAGCAGCTTGTCAGGGGGCCCAGATACGCAGTATTTT.

This sequence joins TRBV11-2 and TRBJ1-1; TRBD1 matches 7 bases. V shed 1 base, J shed 8 bases, and the junction held 4 bases outside the gene matches. The CDR3 contains 13 residues. The germline V gene has CDR1 SGHAT and CDR2 FQNNGV. CDR3 region: CASSLARQGEAFF. As DNA, the CDR3 is TGTGCCAGCAGCTTAGCTCGACAGGGCGAAGCTTTCTTT.

This rearrangement joins TRBV14 to TRBJ2-7, with D perhaps matching TRBD1 (5 bases). Trimming cost V 1 base and J 2 bases, with 12 bases left between them. Germline V gene sequence: CDR1 SGHDN, CDR2 FVKESK. CDR3 size: 15 residues. In nucleotides, the CDR3 is TGTGCCAGCAGCCAAGGGATGGGGCGTCCCTACGAGCAGTACTTC. As protein: CASSQGMGRPYEQYF.

CDR3 loop: CASSPNLGGQRAFF. CDR3 coding DNA: TGTGCCAGCAGCCCCAATCTAGGCGGGCAACGAGCTTTCTTT. The chain combines TRBV9 with TRBJ1-1; D remains ambiguous. Germline CDR1 is SGDLS and CDR2 is YYNGEE. The V end was cut by 4 bases, the J end by 10 bases, with 20 bases between. The CDR3 has 14 amino acids.

The chain is built from TRBV30 and TRBJ2-2; D unclear. The CDR3 is 12 amino acids. Trimming took 0 bases from V and 6 from J, leaving 5 bases between them. Looked up from germline, CDR1 is GTSNPN and CDR2 is SVGIG (reference sequence). CDR3 nucleotides: TGTGCCTGGAGTGTGAGCTCCGGGGAGCTGTTTTTT. Protein product: CAWSVSSGELFF.

CDR3 bases: TGTGCCAGCAGCGGGGGCGAGGATACGCAGTATTTT. The encoded protein is CASSGGEDTQYF. The gene calls are TRBV9 and TRBJ2-3; TRBD1 is a possible D gene (5 bases). Trimming shortened V by 3 bases and J by 6 bases, and 8 bases separated the two germline ends. The CDR3 has 12 residues. Germline CDR1 and CDR2: SGDLS and YYNGEE.